This T cell receptor (beta chain) emerged from a study of T-cell reconstitution after alpha-beta-depleted transplantation in children. Unique molecular identifiers tagged the TCRbeta library. Each CDR3 protein gets one entry after TCRdb re-called the PCR reads with MiXCR. The sample carries a few hundred thousand distinct CDR3 sequences, approximately 12% recorded once. This clonotype occurred a few times. The CDR3 runs to 15 residues. J lost 9 bases, V lost 4 bases, and 9 bases had no gene match. Germline V CDR1 and CDR2: SGHDN, FVKESK. The material sequenced was PBMCs from the stem cell graft donor, taken from the stem cell graft. This receptor was obtained from a human donor who donated a stem cell graft to a child with combined immunodeficiency. J is TRBJ2-5 and V is TRBV14; TRBD1 matches 12 bases. The CDR3 loop is CASSPRDRGLGAQYF. Written as DNA, the CDR3 is TGTGCCAGCAGCCCACGGGACAGGGGGCTTGGGGCCCAGTACTTC.